This T cell receptor beta chain came from a study of cytomegalovirus exposure and HLA in healthy donors. In the study overall: The approximately 110 validation repertoires, a later analysis reported, used the same platform as the roughly 660 repertoires from the first cohort. Study-wide results and limits: One later analysis, an examination of the 100 to 150 validation repertoires, found that first-cohort TCR clusters tended to co-occur in them.

The protocol was immunoSEQ multiplex PCR, while the TCRdb copy is restricted to in-frame clones and leaves out a portion. Of around 250,000 clones in the sample, about 90% were seen once. Germline CDR1 KGHSY, CDR2 FQNENV. CDR3 length: 14 amino acids. V was clipped by 0 bases and J by 2 bases, with 7 bases between them. Separation from the roughly 670-subject first cohort characterized the roughly 110-subject validation cohort, to which the donors belonged. Turning to this clone: Its specificity is not known.

Sequencing was done on a sample of PBMCs. This clonotype was obtained from a woman younger than 35 in good health and CMV-seronegative. The chain combines TRBV16 with TRBJ1-1; TRBD1 is a possible D gene (5 bases). The CDR3 nucleotides are TGTGCCAGCAGCCAATCGGGGGGAAACACTGAAGCTTTCTTT. Translation gives CASSQSGGNTEAFF. Looking up the rest from reference TRBV16 and TRBJ1-1 gives the full variable domain: GEEVAQTPKHLVRGEGQKAKLYCAPIKGHSYVFWYQQVLKNEFKFLISFQNENVFDETGMPKERFSAKCLPNSPCSLEIQATKLEDSAVYFCASSQSGGNTEAFFGQGTRLTVV.